The present T cell receptor (beta chain) was sequenced within a study of glioma-infiltrating T cells after dendritic cell vaccination. Study in general: Dendritic cell vaccine was injected intradermally three times, biweekly.

With regard to this clone: Its antigen is still unknown.

Findings and caveats of the study: Higher TCR clonality did not directly relate to longer survival.

Primers: 60 V beta forward and 13 J beta reverse. Some clones are missing from TCRdb's copy, which holds only in-frame ones; the method was immunoSEQ multiplex PCR. The table lists under 40,000 clones, 90% to 95% of them singletons. PBMC were collected before vaccination, two weeks after the third vaccination, and at progression. This CDR3 contains 14 residues. The ends were cut back, 3 bases at V and 2 bases at J, with 12 bases in the middle. Germline-derived CDR1 and CDR2 are SGHRS and YFSETQ. The rearrangement uses TRBV5-1 and TRBJ2-7; possible D gene TRBD1, 6 bases. The source material was blood, sampled before dendritic cell vaccination. This receptor was obtained from a human donor with glioblastoma. In DNA form, the CDR3 reads TGCGCCAGCAGCTGGGCGACAGGACCCTACGAGCAGTACTTC. Its protein product is CASSWATGPYEQYF. Based on the CDR3 plus reference TRBV5-1 and TRBJ2-7, the full variable domain is KAGVTQTPRYLIKTRGQQVTLSCSPISGHRSVSWYQQTPGQGLQFLFEYFSETQRNKGNFPGRFSGRQFSNSRSEMNVSTLELGDSALYLCASSWATGPYEQYFGPGTRLTVT.